This TCR beta chain came from a study of blood T cell repertoires in COVID-19 (dated by TCRdb to the early 2020s). Regarding the complete study: Collaborator samples came from the United States, Italy and Spain and covered acute and convalescent phases of COVID-19. The prospective study material was composed of cDNA or gDNA derived from T cells, B-cell-depleted T cells, or PBMCs. Subjects who had been exposed to COVID-19, were actively infected with it, or had recovered from it provided the deeply sampled blood TCRbeta repertoires that made up the dataset. The repertoires were made available in a free public database intended to serve as a resource for research on the immune response to SARS-CoV-2. The samples were drawn from the first 160 participants of the ongoing ImmuneRACE study and from 1,254 subjects provided by 6 global collaborators. Sample metadata almost always included a de-identified subject ID, COVID-19 status, age in years and sex. Where available, HLA class I and class II types were taken from metadata supplied by the sample provider and were not determined by assay-based typing. The paper as a whole reports these results and caveats: Clinical and demographic metadata were provided uncurated, with the amount varying by source and participant.

In Seattle, one collaborating source enrolled patients while the infection was active and tracked those patients longitudinally over the course of disease. Each collaborating institution followed its own protocols to collect whole blood in K2EDTA tubes. Collaborator samples were shipped for TCRbeta analysis as frozen whole blood, isolated PBMCs, or DNA extracted from either sample type. TCRbeta CDR3 regions were amplified from genomic DNA using the immunoSEQ Assay, a bias-controlled multiplex PCR. On the study's bioinformatics: Nucleated cell counts per sample were estimated from amplification of reference gene primers within the assay. To quantify the absolute abundance of each unique TCRbeta CDR3 rearrangement, sequence reads were collapsed and filtered. For each sample, productive Simpson clonality was calculated as the square root of Simpson's diversity index over productive rearrangements. TCRdb stores this immuneACCESS table with in-frame sequences only. Part of the clones is absent; in the studies checked, under half of the shortfall reflects unresolved V genes, and no reason is known for the rest. The DNA gave D and trimming, while V, J and clone size come from that table. The table for this sample lists about 390,000 clones; 87% of them were counted only once. Of the sample, 2% to 2.5% is held by the ten largest clones.

Taken from cysteine to phenylalanine, the CDR3 has 16 residues. Left in the record is the CDR3 DNA by itself, 48 bases read in frame from the first base. The germline V gene (reference sequence) supplies CDR1 GTSNPN and CDR2 SVGIG. The germline ends are 13 bases apart after V is trimmed by 3 bases and J by 1 base. This clone was detected a few times. Its antigen is still unknown. No per-base quality is available; no much larger clone lies one base away. The rearranged chain carries TRBV30 and TRBJ1-6; the D segment cannot be called with confidence. The sequenced sample consisted of peripheral blood. The receptor's source is a woman aged 60-75 years with COVID-19, enrolled during active disease. The CDR3 has the sequence CAWREGFLSYNSPLHF. In nucleotide form, the sequence is TGTGCCTGGAGAGAGGGTTTCCTTTCCTATAATTCACCCCTCCACTTT.